The entry that follows covers one T cell receptor beta chain sequence. The data derive from a study of T cells in Graves' hyperthyroidism and ophthalmopathy. The CDR3 spans 14 residues. Between the trimmed V and J ends, which lost 3 bases and 11 bases, there was a span of 16 bases. TCR beta CDR3 regions were amplified from RNA transcripts. TCR CDR3 regions were first amplified by RT-PCR with HTBI primers. TCRdb reprocessed the multiplex PCR reads with MiXCR, giving one entry per CDR3 protein. This table holds around 400,000 distinct CDR3 sequences, roughly 25% found once. Patients were aged 18 to 65, had disease duration under 2 months, and had newly diagnosed hyperthyroidism.

V gene TRBV12-3 or TRBV12-4 combines with J gene TRBJ1-4, with unresolved D. What was sequenced was blood. The clonotype originates from a man aged 50 to 60 with Graves' hyperthyroidism. The CDR3 is CASSLDRLVRKLFF. The CDR3, as DNA: TGTGCCAGCAGTTTGGACCGTTTAGTGAGGAAACTGTTTTTT.